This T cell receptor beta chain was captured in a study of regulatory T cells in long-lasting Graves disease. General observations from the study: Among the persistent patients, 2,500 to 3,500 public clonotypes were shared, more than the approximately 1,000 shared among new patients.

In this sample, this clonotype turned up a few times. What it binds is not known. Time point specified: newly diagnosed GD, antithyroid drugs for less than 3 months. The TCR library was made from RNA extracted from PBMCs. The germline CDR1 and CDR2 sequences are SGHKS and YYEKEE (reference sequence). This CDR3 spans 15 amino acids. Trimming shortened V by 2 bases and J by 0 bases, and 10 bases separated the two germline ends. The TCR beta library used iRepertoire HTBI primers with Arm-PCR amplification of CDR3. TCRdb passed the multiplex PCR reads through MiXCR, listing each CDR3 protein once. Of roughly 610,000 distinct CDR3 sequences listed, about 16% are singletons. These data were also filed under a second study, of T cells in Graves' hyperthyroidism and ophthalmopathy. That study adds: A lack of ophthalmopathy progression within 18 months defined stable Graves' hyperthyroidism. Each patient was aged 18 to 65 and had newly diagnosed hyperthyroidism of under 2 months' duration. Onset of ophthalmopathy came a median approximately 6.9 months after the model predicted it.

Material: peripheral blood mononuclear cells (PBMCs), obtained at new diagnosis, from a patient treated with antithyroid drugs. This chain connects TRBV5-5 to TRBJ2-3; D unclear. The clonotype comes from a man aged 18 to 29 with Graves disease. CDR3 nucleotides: TGTGCCAGCAGCTTACTGGCGAGTAGCACAGATACGCAGTATTTT. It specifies CASSLLASSTDTQYF.